This T cell receptor beta chain was documented in a study of blood T cell repertoires in COVID-19 (dated by TCRdb to the early 2020s). Background on the whole study: Collaborator samples came from the United States, Italy and Spain and covered acute and convalescent phases of COVID-19. The dataset comprised deeply sampled blood TCRbeta repertoires from subjects exposed to, actively infected with, or recovered from COVID-19. The repertoires were released in a freely available public database intended as a resource for research on the immune response to SARS-CoV-2. Where available, HLA class I and class II types were obtained from metadata supplied by the sample provider rather than from assay-based typing. A de-identified subject ID, COVID-19 status, age in years and sex were almost always included in the sample metadata. Samples were obtained from the ongoing ImmuneRACE study (first 160 participants) and from 1,000 to 1,500 subjects provided by 6 global collaborators. The prospective study material was composed of cDNA or gDNA derived from T cells, B-cell-depleted T cells, or PBMCs. Study-wide conclusions, independent of this receptor: The amount of clinical and demographic metadata varied by source and participant and was provided uncurated.

The immunoSEQ Assay, a bias-controlled multiplex PCR, was used to amplify TCRbeta CDR3 regions from genomic DNA. The study's own analysis went as follows. The number of nucleated cells in each sample was estimated by amplification of reference gene primers within the assay. Sequence reads were collapsed and filtered to measure the absolute abundance of every unique TCRbeta CDR3 rearrangement. For each sample, productive Simpson clonality was calculated as the square root of Simpson's diversity index across productive rearrangements. Entries here come from immuneACCESS through TCRdb and include only in-frame sequences with V and J called. Some clones fail to appear in such tables; in the studies checked, an unresolved V gene covers under half of the shortfall, and the cause of the remainder is unknown. Clone size and V and J calls were adopted from that table, with D and trimming inferred from the DNA. The sample data list around 180,000 clones, and 65% to 90% of these were observed just once. The leading ten clones occupy 1.5% to 1.9% of the sample.

Collaborating institutions collected whole blood in K2EDTA tubes following their own protocols. For TCRbeta analysis, collaborators shipped samples in one of three forms: frozen whole blood, isolated PBMCs, or DNA extracted from either of those sample types. This clone was seen once. Which antigen it targets is not known. The record has no base qualities; no much larger clone is one base away. This clonotype originated in a human donor in a cohort sampled during active COVID-19. Material for sequencing was peripheral blood.

The DNA sequence reads TGTGCCAGCAGCACGGTCGGGACTAGCAGAGAGACCCAGTACTTC. Its protein is CASSTVGTSRETQYF. This sequence uses TRBV6-5 and TRBJ2-5, and TRBD2 aligns with 9 junction nucleotides. V lost 6 bases and J lost 4 bases, and the count of bases not matched to a germline gene is 9. Taken from the germline V gene, the CDR1 and CDR2 loops are MNHEY and SVGAGI. The CDR3 runs 15 amino acids, cysteine and phenylalanine included. This entry keeps only the CDR3 DNA: 45 bases, framed from base 1.